This is a list of T cell receptor beta chains from one sample in a study of T cells in Graves' hyperthyroidism and ophthalmopathy. TCRdb ran MiXCR on the multiplex PCR reads and lists one entry per CDR3 protein. The sample lists around 620,000 distinct CDR3 sequences, 13% to 15% seen once, with 7% to 9% in the top ten. The specimen sequenced was blood. Receptors originate from a woman aged 18 to 35 with Graves' ophthalmopathy. Both conserved end residues are part of each CDR3. D genes are given only for firm matches. Clone size is shown for a subset of rows, as once, few, many or a class of expanded clone.

J: TRBJ2-7; size: -; V: TRBV4-1; D: TRBD2; CDR3: CASSQPTSGRSYEQYF; DNA: TGCGCCAGCAGCCAACCGACTAGCGGGAGGAGCTACGAGCAGTACTTC
J: TRBJ2-7; size: many; V: TRBV12-3/TRBV12-4; D: TRBD2; CDR3: CASSPPGTSGRSYEQYF; DNA: TGTGCCAGCAGCCCCCCCGGGACTAGCGGGAGAAGCTACGAGCAGTACTTC
J: TRBJ2-4; size: many; V: TRBV14; D: TRBD1; CDR3: CASSQDDPTGTKNIQYF; DNA: TGTGCCAGCAGCCAAGATGACCCGACAGGGACCAAAAACATTCAGTACTTC
J: TRBJ1-5; size: few; V: TRBV27; D: TRBD1; CDR3: CAGSNNRGQPQHF; DNA: TGTGCCGGCAGTAACAACAGGGGTCAGCCCCAGCATTTT
J: TRBJ1-3; size: -; V: TRBV27; D: -; CDR3: CASRQLSGNTIYF; DNA: TGTGCCAGCAGACAGCTCTCTGGAAACACCATATATTTT
J: TRBJ1-4; size: few; V: TRBV12-3/TRBV12-4; D: -; CDR3: CASTLGGGGANEKLFF; DNA: TGTGCCAGCACCTTAGGGGGGGGGGGGGCTAATGAAAAACTGTTTTTT
J: TRBJ2-2; size: -; V: TRBV12-3/TRBV12-4; D: -; CDR3: CASSVLTPSGTGELFF; DNA: TGTGCCAGCAGTGTCCTGACACCCTCGGGCACCGGGGAGCTGTTTTTT
J: TRBJ2-1; size: many; V: TRBV11-3; D: TRBD2; CDR3: CASSLGTSWINEQFF; DNA: TGTGCCAGCAGCCTAGGGACTAGTTGGATCAATGAGCAGTTCTTC
J: TRBJ2-2; size: many; V: TRBV30; D: -; CDR3: CAWSLETGELFF; DNA: TGTGCCTGGAGTCTAGAGACGGGGGAGCTGTTTTTT
J: TRBJ2-7; size: many; V: TRBV6-2/TRBV6-3; D: TRBD1; CDR3: CASSTDRYEQYF; DNA: TGTGCCAGCAGCACGGACAGGTACGAGCAGTACTTC